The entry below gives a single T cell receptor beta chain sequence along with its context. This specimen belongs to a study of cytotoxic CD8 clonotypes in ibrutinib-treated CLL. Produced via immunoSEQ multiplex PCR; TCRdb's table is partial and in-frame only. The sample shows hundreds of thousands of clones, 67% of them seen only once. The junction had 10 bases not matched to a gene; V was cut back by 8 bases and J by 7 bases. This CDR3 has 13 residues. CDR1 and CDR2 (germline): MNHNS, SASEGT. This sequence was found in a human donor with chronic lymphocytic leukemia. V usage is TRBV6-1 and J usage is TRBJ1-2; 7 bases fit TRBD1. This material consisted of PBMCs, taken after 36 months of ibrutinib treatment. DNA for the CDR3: TGTGCCAGCCTGAAGACAGGGCTCTCTGGCTACACCTTC. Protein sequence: CASLKTGLSGYTF.